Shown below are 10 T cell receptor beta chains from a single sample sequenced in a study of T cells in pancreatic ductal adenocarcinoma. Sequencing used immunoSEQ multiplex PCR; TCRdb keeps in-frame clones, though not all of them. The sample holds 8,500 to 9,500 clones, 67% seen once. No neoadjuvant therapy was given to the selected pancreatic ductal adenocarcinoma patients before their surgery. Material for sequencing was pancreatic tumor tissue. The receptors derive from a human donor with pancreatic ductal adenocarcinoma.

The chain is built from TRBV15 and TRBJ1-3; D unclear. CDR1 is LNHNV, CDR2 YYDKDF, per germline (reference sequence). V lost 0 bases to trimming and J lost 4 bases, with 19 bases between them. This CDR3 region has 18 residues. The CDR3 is CATSREAELFAGGNTIYF. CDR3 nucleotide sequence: TGTGCCACCAGCAGAGAAGCAGAGTTATTTGCTGGAGGAAACACCATATATTTT.

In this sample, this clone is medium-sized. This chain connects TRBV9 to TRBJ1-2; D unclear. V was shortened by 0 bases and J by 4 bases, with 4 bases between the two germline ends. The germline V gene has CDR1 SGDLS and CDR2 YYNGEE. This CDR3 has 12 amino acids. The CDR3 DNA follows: TGTGCCAGCAGCGTAGGGGGCTATGGCTACACCTTC. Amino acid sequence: CASSVGGYGYTF.

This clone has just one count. The CDR3 here is CASSLRDSTIIFQGYTF. The CDR3 coding sequence is TGCGCCAGCAGCCTGCGGGACAGTACAATCATTTTTCAGGGCTACACCTTC. This chain links TRBV5-1 with TRBJ1-2; TRBD1 aligns across 7 bases. This CDR3 spans 17 amino acids. With 4 bases clipped from V and 8 bases from J, the junction kept 20 bases outside the gene matches. CDR1 and CDR2 (germline): SGHRS, YFSETQ.

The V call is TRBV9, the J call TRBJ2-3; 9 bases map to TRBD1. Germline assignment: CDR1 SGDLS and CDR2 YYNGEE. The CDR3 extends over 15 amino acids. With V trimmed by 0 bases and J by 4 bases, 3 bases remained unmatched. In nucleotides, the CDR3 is TGTGCCAGCAGCGTAGAGGGACAGGGCCCAGATACGCAGTATTTT. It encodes CASSVEGQGPDTQYF. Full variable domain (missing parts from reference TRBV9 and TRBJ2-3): DSGVTQTPKHLITATGQRVTLRCSPRSGDLSVYWYQQSLDQGLQFLIQYYNGEERAKGNILERFSAQQFPDLHSELNLSSLELGDSALYFCASSVEGQGPDTQYFGPGTRLTVL.

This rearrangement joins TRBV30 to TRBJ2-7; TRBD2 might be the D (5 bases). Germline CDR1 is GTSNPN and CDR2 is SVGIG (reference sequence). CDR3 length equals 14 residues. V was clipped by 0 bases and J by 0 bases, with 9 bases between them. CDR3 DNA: TGTGCCTGGAGTGTTTTTGGGAGCTCCTACGAGCAGTACTTC. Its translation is CAWSVFGSSYEQYF.

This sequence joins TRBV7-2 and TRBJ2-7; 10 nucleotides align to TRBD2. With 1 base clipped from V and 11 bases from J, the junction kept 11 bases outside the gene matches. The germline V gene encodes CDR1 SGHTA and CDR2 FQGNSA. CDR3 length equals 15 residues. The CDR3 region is CASSLEASGGGREYF. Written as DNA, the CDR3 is TGTGCCAGCAGCTTAGAGGCTAGCGGGGGAGGTCGAGAGTACTTC.

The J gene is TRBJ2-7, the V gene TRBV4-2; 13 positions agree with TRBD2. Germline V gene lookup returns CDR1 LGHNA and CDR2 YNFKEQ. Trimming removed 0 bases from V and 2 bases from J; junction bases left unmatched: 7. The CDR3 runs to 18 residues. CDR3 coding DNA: TGTGCCAGCAGCCAAGACGACCTGACTAGCGGGAGGACCTACGAGCAGTACTTC. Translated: CASSQDDLTSGRTYEQYF.

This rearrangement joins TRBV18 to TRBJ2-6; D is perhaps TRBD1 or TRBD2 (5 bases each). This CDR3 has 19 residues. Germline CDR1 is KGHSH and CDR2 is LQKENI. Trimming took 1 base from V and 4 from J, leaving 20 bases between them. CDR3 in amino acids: CASSPRAEGFETGANVLTF. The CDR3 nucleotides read TGTGCCAGCTCACCACGCGCCGAGGGGTTCGAGACCGGGGCCAACGTCCTGACTTTC. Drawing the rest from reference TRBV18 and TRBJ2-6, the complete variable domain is NAGVMQNPRHLVRRRGQEARLRCSPMKGHSHVYWYRQLPEEGLKFMVYLQKENIIDESGMPKERFSAEFPKEGPSILRIQQVVRGDSAAYFCASSPRAEGFETGANVLTFGAGSRLTVL.

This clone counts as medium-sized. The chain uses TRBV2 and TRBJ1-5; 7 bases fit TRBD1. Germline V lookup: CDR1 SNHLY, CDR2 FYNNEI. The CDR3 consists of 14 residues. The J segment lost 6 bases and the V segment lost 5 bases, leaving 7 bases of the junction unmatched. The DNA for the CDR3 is TGTGCCAGCAGTCTTGACAGGGTAGGTCAGCCCCAGCATTTT. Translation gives CASSLDRVGQPQHF. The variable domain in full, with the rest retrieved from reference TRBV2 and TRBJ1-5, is EPEVTQTPSHQVTQMGQEVILRCVPISNHLYFYWYRQILGQKVEFLVSFYNNEISEKSEIFDDQFSVERPDGSNFTLKIRSTKLEDSAMYFCASSLDRVGQPQHFGDGTRLSIL.

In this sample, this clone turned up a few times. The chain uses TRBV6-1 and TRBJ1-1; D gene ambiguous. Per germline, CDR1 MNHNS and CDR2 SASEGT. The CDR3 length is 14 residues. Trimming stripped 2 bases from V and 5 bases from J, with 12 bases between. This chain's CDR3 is CASSEFISRTEAFF. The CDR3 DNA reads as TGTGCCAGCAGTGAATTTATTTCGAGAACTGAAGCTTTCTTT.